This entry lists 12 T cell receptor beta chains sequenced from one sample in a study of blood T cell repertoires in COVID-19. Method: immunoSEQ multiplex PCR; TCRdb's copy keeps in-frame clones and lacks some. The sample contains some 8,000 clones, 84% of which appear only once. The specimen was peripheral blood. The receptors originated from a human donor in a cohort sampled during active COVID-19.

V gene TRBV19 combines with J gene TRBJ2-1, with 7 bases fitting TRBD2. Looked up from germline, CDR1 is LNHDA and CDR2 is SQIVND (reference sequence). Unmatched junction bases numbered 7, after V lost 6 bases and J lost 2 bases. This CDR3 contains 15 residues. This CDR3 reads CASSRSSGPYNEQFF. The CDR3 DNA reads as TGTGCCAGTAGCCGCTCTAGCGGCCCCTACAATGAGCAGTTCTTC.

The chain employs TRBV27 and TRBJ2-2, with TRBD2 matching 11 bases. Trimming removed 6 bases from V and 4 bases from J; junction bases left unmatched: 10. Germline CDR1 is MNHEY and CDR2 is SMNVEV (reference sequence). CDR3 size: 17 residues. The CDR3 sequence is CASSYIAGGLGTGELFF. CDR3 in DNA: TGTGCCAGCAGCTATATAGCGGGGGGGCTAGGCACCGGGGAGCTGTTTTTT.

This clone was seen a few times. The chain combines TRBV7-2 with TRBJ1-4, with 9 bases that match TRBD1. The length of the CDR3 is 15 residues. V lost 4 bases and J lost 3; bases outside the gene matches: 3. From germline, CDR1 is SGHTA and CDR2 FQGNSA. The CDR3 DNA is TGTGCCAGCAGCTCAGGGACAGGGTCTAATGAAAAACTGTTTTTT. Translated, it gives CASSSGTGSNEKLFF. Looking up the rest from reference TRBV7-2 and TRBJ1-4 gives the full variable domain: GAGVSQSPSNKVTEKGKDVELRCDPISGHTALYWYRQSLGQGLEFLIYFQGNSAPDKSGLPSDRFSAERTGGSVSTLTIQRTQQEDSAVYLCASSSGTGSNEKLFFGSGTQLSVL.

This sequence joins TRBV6-5 and TRBJ2-5; TRBD1 matches at 8 bases. Trimming at V came to 2 bases and at J to 5 bases, leaving 10 bases not matched to a gene. The CDR3 length is 16 residues. Germline loops: CDR1 MNHEY, CDR2 SVGAGI. CDR3 region: CASSYKAGGMRETQYF. The DNA for the CDR3 is TGTGCCAGCAGTTACAAGGCAGGGGGCATGAGGGAGACCCAGTACTTC.

V and J are TRBV19 and TRBJ2-1, with TRBD2 matching 13 bases. This CDR3 is 16 amino acids long. J lost 6 bases, V lost 2 bases, and 4 bases had no gene match. Germline values: CDR1 LNHDA, CDR2 SQIVND (reference sequence). CDR3 nucleotides: TGTGCCAGTAGTATATCCGGGACTAGCGGGATCAATGAGCAGTTCTTC. Translation: CASSISGTSGINEQFF.

The chain employs TRBV7-2 and TRBJ1-5, with a tentative D call TRBD1 (5 bases). V was trimmed by 5 bases and J by 7 bases, leaving 21 bases between them. The CDR3 extends over 16 amino acids. Germline V gene lookup returns CDR1 SGHTA and CDR2 FQGNSA. The CDR3 sequence: CASSPSGTTAGQPQHF. In nucleotides, the CDR3 is TGTGCCAGCAGCCCTAGTGGGACTACAGCTGGGCAGCCCCAGCATTTT.

This clone rates as hyperexpanded. The genes are TRBV6-5 and TRBJ2-2, with D perhaps TRBD1 (5 bases). Germline CDR1 is MNHEY and CDR2 is SVGAGI. V lost 8 bases to trimming and J lost 0 bases, with 10 bases between them. The CDR3 length is 14 residues. In DNA form, the CDR3 reads TGTGCCAGCTTTGGGGCCGCGAACACCGGGGAGCTGTTTTTT. This translates into CASFGAANTGELFF.

V gene TRBV10-3 combines with J gene TRBJ1-6, with D perhaps matching TRBD1 (5 bases). The germline CDR1 and CDR2 sequences are ENHRY and SYGVKD. This CDR3 has 16 amino acids. The ends were cut back, 2 bases at V and 5 bases at J, with 13 bases in the middle. CDR3 nucleotide sequence: TGTGCCATCAGTGAGGTGGGGCCGAAAAATAATTCACCCCTCCACTTT. Its translation: CAISEVGPKNNSPLHF.

The chain joins TRBV14 to TRBJ2-1; D unresolved. The CDR3 consists of 16 residues. V was trimmed by 0 bases and J by 4 bases, leaving 13 bases between them. Germline CDR1 reads SGHDN; CDR2 reads FVKESK. CDR3 protein: CASSQEVLVPYNEQFF. The CDR3 nucleotides are TGTGCCAGCAGCCAAGAAGTACTTGTACCGTACAATGAGCAGTTCTTC.

The chain couples TRBV15 to TRBJ2-7; D gene ambiguous. Germline V gene data show CDR1 as LNHNV and CDR2 as YYDKDF (reference sequence). The CDR3 contains 14 residues. Trimming cost V 0 bases and J 4 bases, with 10 bases left between them. In DNA form, the CDR3 reads TGTGCCACCAGCAGAGATCAGAACAAGTACGAGCAGTACGTC. Encoded protein: CATSRDQNKYEQYV.

This chain joins TRBV9 and TRBJ1-2, with 12 nucleotides matching TRBD1. Losses at the gene ends were 3 bases for V and 6 bases for J; bases not matched to a gene: 15. Germline V lookup: CDR1 SGDLS, CDR2 YYNGEE. The CDR3 runs to 18 residues. The CDR3, as DNA: TGTGCCAGCAGCGGCGCGCCCCCGGGACAGGGGGCGAAAAATGGCTACACCTTC. Protein: CASSGAPPGQGAKNGYTF.

Here the CDR3 reads CASSSSQGAYNEQFF. The CDR3 region has the DNA TGTGCCAGCAGCTCCTCACAGGGGGCCTACAATGAGCAGTTCTTC. The rearrangement links TRBV11-2 to TRBJ2-1; 8 nucleotides align to TRBD1. Germline-derived CDR1 and CDR2 are SGHAT and FQNNGV. Germline trimming cut 4 bases from V and 2 bases from J; bases unmatched to any gene: 4. The CDR3 spans 15 residues.